Detailed here is one TCR beta chain. Many counts were recorded for this clonotype. What this receptor recognizes is not known. The record has no base qualities; no much larger clone is one base away. The data belong to a study of blood T cells in healthy people across ages (dated by TCRdb to between 2014 and 2017). About the study as a whole: Template switching captured roughly one uniquely barcoded TCR beta cDNA molecule per two T cells in model experiments. Donors of different ages were randomly distributed across sequencing lanes to avoid experimental bias. Age-related changes in TCR beta repertoire diversity were measured in the study by deep sequencing normalized with unique cDNA molecular identifiers. The donors were split into four age groups: young (average around 15 years), middle-aged (about 40), aged (about 56) and long-lived (82). Two additional independent replicas of 1 million unique cDNA reads from the same blood draw were analyzed for two donors (one aged 18 to 29 and one aged 80 or older).

What the research found in general, with its limitations: Since profiling was done on bulk unsorted PBMCs, naive and antigen-experienced compartments could not be conclusively compared. Observed TCR beta diversity per million T cells fell roughly linearly with age, and a significant reduction was already apparent by age about 43. Estimates of total diversity based on one million sequenced T cells were considered lower bounds and underestimates. Because the CMV infection status of the donors was unknown, age-related changes in expanded clonotypes may potentially have been confounded. The percentage of naive T cells measured by flow cytometry correlated strongly with observed TCR beta diversity. Compared with the aged group, the long-lived group had more naive CD4+ T cells, fewer expanded clones and increased TCR diversity, suggesting age selection.

The germline V gene supplies CDR1 MNHEY and CDR2 SVGEGT. V is reduced by 4 bases and J by 1 base, leaving a spacing of 18 bases between them. The CDR3 goes from the cysteine to the phenylalanine over 17 residues. This entry keeps only the CDR3 DNA: 51 bases, framed from base 1. The protocol used for the library was 5' RACE. The instrument was an Illumina HiSeq 2500. A second PCR of about 7 to 12 cycles was performed with a sample-barcoded 5' primer and a J-beta primer mix. A template-switch 5' adaptor carrying 12 random nucleotides introduced a unique molecular identifier onto each TCR beta cDNA molecule. Each sample yielded at least 2.5 million CDR3-containing paired-end reads. All of the RNA was converted into first-strand cDNA using the Mint cDNA synthesis kit, with a TRBC-specific oligonucleotide serving as the primer. Following uracil-DNA glycosylase treatment, a first 18-cycle PCR with universal primers M1SS and BC2_uni_R was performed on all cDNA. On the authors' methods: Normalization of each sample was performed by random selection of 1 million high-quality reads, each carrying a distinct molecular identifier. Reads sharing molecular identifiers were discarded rather than binned into consensus sequences. CDR3 identification, clonotype clustering and error correction used MiTCR with a Q25 quality threshold and the strictest error-elimination algorithm. A nonparametric unseen species model with Euler transformation was used to estimate lower-bound total TCR beta diversity. TCRdb's own reprocessing of the public reads used fastp at Q25 and MiXCR and kept productive beta chains. Every entry covers one CDR3 protein and lists the most common genes and DNA from its rows. For this entry, the V and J calls and clone size follow TCRdb and not the study's own pipeline. The sample yields 650,000 to 700,000 distinct CDR3 sequences; 32% were counted once. The biggest ten clones account for 15% of the sample.

Donors were 39 systemically healthy Caucasian individuals from Russia aged 6 to 90 years. Approximately 10 milliliters of peripheral blood were collected from each donor into EDTA-treated Vacutainer tubes. Ficoll-Paque density-gradient centrifugation was used to isolate PBMCs, with at least 7 million obtained per sample. Total RNA was extracted from PBMCs with Trizol reagent, with at least 6 micrograms obtained per sample. The percentages of naive CD45RAhigh/CD27high T cells were determined by flow cytometry on a PBMC aliquot from every donor. Specimen: blood. The sequence joins TRBV6-2 or TRBV6-3 to TRBJ2-3; a tentative D match to TRBD2 spans 6 bases. The clonotype was recovered from a woman aged 80 or over in good health. Donor details come from another sample of the same person, matched by shared clones. CDR3 reads: CASSSTPLSGGTDTQYF. The nucleotides are TGTGCCAGCAGTTCCACCCCCTTATCGGGGGGCACAGATACGCAGTATTTT.